A selection of T cell receptor beta chains follows, all from one sample in a study of blood T cell repertoires in COVID-19. Method: immunoSEQ multiplex PCR; TCRdb's copy keeps in-frame clones and lacks some. The sample consists of approximately 130,000 clones, roughly nine tenths of them appearing once. What was sequenced was peripheral blood. All receptors come from a man aged 65 to 79 with active or convalescent COVID-19. Each CDR3 is given with its conserved first and last residue. The order of the fields is V gene, CDR3 protein.

V: TRBV5-1; CDR3: CASSLYSNTEAFF
V: TRBV5-1; CDR3: CASSLGLPPDTQYF
V: TRBV18; CDR3: CASSTPGTGPYNEQFF
V: TRBV15; CDR3: CATAGKRAGISTDTQYF
V: TRBV20-1; CDR3: CSAFRDSNTF
V: TRBV10-2; CDR3: CASSELYEQYF
V: TRBV5-4; CDR3: CASSQKQGYNEQFF
V: TRBV9; CDR3: CASSVGLASPEQYF
V: TRBV19; CDR3: CASKAGQGSKTQYF
V: TRBV11-2; CDR3: CASSSQGSLTEAFF
V: TRBV19; CDR3: CASSIVAGWTEAFF
V: TRBV14; CDR3: CASSRGGETQYF
V: TRBV7-8; CDR3: CASSLERVEGTGGGPMNEQFF
V: TRBV6-2/TRBV6-3; CDR3: CASSYSGGLEQFF
V: TRBV2; CDR3: CASSVGRVAEAFF
V: TRBV6-5; CDR3: CATVYSSKYNEQFF
V: TRBV5-1; CDR3: CASSSGGGSETQYF
V: TRBV4-2; CDR3: CASSQAPPGTSYNEQFF
V: TRBV28; CDR3: CASSPQSAGTRYF
V: TRBV27; CDR3: CASSLSRSSGSSYEQYF
V: TRBV6-5; CDR3: CASSHDRHTGELFF
V: TRBV14; CDR3: CASSQLTKALSSGTNNEQFF
V: TRBV2; CDR3: CASSEGRDGANYGYTF
V: TRBV19; CDR3: CASSKLTGGAGGTEAFF
V: TRBV5-1; CDR3: CASDSGYNTGELFF
V: TRBV10-3; CDR3: CAISVEGTSTDTQYF
V: TRBV2; CDR3: CGTSGRVGEDTQYF
V: TRBV27; CDR3: CASSFLESYNEQFF
V: TRBV28; CDR3: CASSSSLTGSYGYTF
V: TRBV30; CDR3: CAWSVGGGGSTDTQYF
V: TRBV3-1/TRBV3-2; CDR3: CASSPRTSGHEQFF
V: TRBV9; CDR3: CASSVGGRTREAQYF
V: TRBV7-8; CDR3: CASSLALQGVNQPQHF
V: TRBV20-1; CDR3: CSASSPLSEETQYF
V: TRBV24-1; CDR3: CATSDVGQGTFNEQFF
V: TRBV9; CDR3: CASSATGEFYEQYF
V: TRBV28; CDR3: CASSLSPSSYEQYF
V: TRBV28; CDR3: CASSLGGADNYGYTF
V: TRBV13; CDR3: CASSPYLSGRANEQYF
V: TRBV7-2; CDR3: CASSRTASEKLFF
V: TRBV7-8; CDR3: CASSRGQYNEQFF
V: TRBV28; CDR3: CASSSPYRGPEAFF